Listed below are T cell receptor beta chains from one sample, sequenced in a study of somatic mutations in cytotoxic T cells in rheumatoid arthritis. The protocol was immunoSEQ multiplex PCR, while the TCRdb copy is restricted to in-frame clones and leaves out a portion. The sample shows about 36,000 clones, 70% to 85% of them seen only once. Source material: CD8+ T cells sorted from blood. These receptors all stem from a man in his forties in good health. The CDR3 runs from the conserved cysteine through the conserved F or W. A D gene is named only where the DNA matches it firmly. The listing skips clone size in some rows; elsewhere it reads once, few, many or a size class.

cdr3_nt: TGCGCCAGCAGCCTCCGCGGGCAGGACGGGAACACCGGGGAGCTGTTTTTT
cdr3_aa: CASSLRGQDGNTGELFF
j_call: TRBJ2-2
d_call: NA
clone_size: NA
v_call: TRBV4-1

cdr3_nt: TGTGCCAGCAGCGTAGAAGGGACGGGTCAGCCCCAGCATTTT
cdr3_aa: CASSVEGTGQPQHF
j_call: TRBJ1-5
d_call: NA
clone_size: NA
v_call: TRBV9

cdr3_nt: TGCGCCAGCAGTGAGTGGGTCGGGGAGCTGTTTTTT
cdr3_aa: CASSEWVGELFF
j_call: TRBJ2-2
d_call: NA
clone_size: few
v_call: TRBV10-2

cdr3_nt: TGTGCCACCAGCAGAGATATCGGAGGTTCCTCTGGAAACACCATATATTTT
cdr3_aa: CATSRDIGGSSGNTIYF
j_call: TRBJ1-3
d_call: NA
clone_size: NA
v_call: TRBV15

cdr3_nt: TGCAGCGGGGGAGGGCCCCAGAGTTACACCTTC
cdr3_aa: CSGGGPQSYTF
j_call: TRBJ1-2
d_call: NA
clone_size: few
v_call: TRBV29-1

cdr3_nt: TGTGCCACCGCCGACCCGAGAGGGTACGAGCAGTACTTC
cdr3_aa: CATADPRGYEQYF
j_call: TRBJ2-7
d_call: NA
clone_size: NA
v_call: TRBV27

cdr3_nt: TGCAGCGTTGAAGGGACAGGGATCCTGGAAGAGACCCAGTACTTC
cdr3_aa: CSVEGTGILEETQYF
j_call: TRBJ2-5
d_call: TRBD1
clone_size: NA
v_call: TRBV29-1

cdr3_nt: TGTGCCAGCAGTTACGTCTCTGCTAGCGGCACCTACGAGCAGTACTTC
cdr3_aa: CASSYVSASGTYEQYF
j_call: TRBJ2-7
d_call: TRBD2
clone_size: NA
v_call: TRBV28

cdr3_nt: TGTGCCACCGAGGGCCGGCCGCGTCAGCCCCAGCATTTT
cdr3_aa: CATEGRPRQPQHF
j_call: TRBJ1-5
d_call: NA
clone_size: NA
v_call: TRBV28

cdr3_nt: TGTGCCAGCAGTTCCCGAGGGGGACTAGCGGGGTACGAGCAGTACTTC
cdr3_aa: CASSSRGGLAGYEQYF
j_call: TRBJ2-7
d_call: TRBD2
clone_size: NA
v_call: TRBV28

cdr3_nt: TGTGCCAGCAGTTTTTCTTCAACAGGCTCCGAGCAGTACTTC
cdr3_aa: CASSFSSTGSEQYF
j_call: TRBJ2-7
d_call: NA
clone_size: NA
v_call: TRBV28

cdr3_nt: TGTGCCAGCAGTTTCGGGGAGGTAGCGGCATTCAATCCCTACGAGCAGTACTTC
cdr3_aa: CASSFGEVAAFNPYEQYF
j_call: TRBJ2-7
d_call: NA
clone_size: NA
v_call: TRBV28

cdr3_nt: TGCGCCAGCAGCCAGCGCGTTACCTACGAGCAGTACTTC
cdr3_aa: CASSQRVTYEQYF
j_call: TRBJ2-7
d_call: NA
clone_size: NA
v_call: TRBV4-1

cdr3_nt: TGTGCCAGCCGGGATGACACCACCGGGGCTGAAGCTTTCTTT
cdr3_aa: CASRDDTTGAEAFF
j_call: TRBJ1-1
d_call: NA
clone_size: NA
v_call: TRBV27

cdr3_nt: TGTGCCAGCAGCTTACGGGACGAGCAGTACTTC
cdr3_aa: CASSLRDEQYF
j_call: TRBJ2-7
d_call: NA
clone_size: NA
v_call: TRBV11-1

cdr3_nt: TGCGCCAGCAGCCAAGGGAGGGGGCTACGGAACACTGAAGCTTTCTTT
cdr3_aa: CASSQGRGLRNTEAFF
j_call: TRBJ1-1
d_call: TRBD1
clone_size: NA
v_call: TRBV4-3

cdr3_nt: TGCAGCGTTGTGGCCTTGAACACTGAAGCTTTCTTT
cdr3_aa: CSVVALNTEAFF
j_call: TRBJ1-1
d_call: NA
clone_size: few
v_call: TRBV29-1

cdr3_nt: TGTGCCACCAGCAGAGGGACTACGGGGGGTACTGAAGCTTTCTTT
cdr3_aa: CATSRGTTGGTEAFF
j_call: TRBJ1-1
d_call: NA
clone_size: NA
v_call: TRBV15

cdr3_nt: TGCGCCAGCAGCCTGAACTACAATGAGCAGTTCTTC
cdr3_aa: CASSLNYNEQFF
j_call: TRBJ2-1
d_call: NA
clone_size: NA
v_call: TRBV5-1

cdr3_nt: TGTGCCAGCAGCGAACGGGGGAGCCTCTATGGCTACACCTTC
cdr3_aa: CASSERGSLYGYTF
j_call: TRBJ1-2
d_call: NA
clone_size: once
v_call: TRBV6-4

cdr3_nt: TGTGCCATCAGTGGCGGGGAACGTAACTATGGCTACACCTTC
cdr3_aa: CAISGGERNYGYTF
j_call: TRBJ1-2
d_call: NA
clone_size: NA
v_call: TRBV10-3

cdr3_nt: TGTGCCTGGAGGGCAGGGATCGTCAGCGGGGTCGTTAGTATAAGCAATCAGCCCCAGCATTTT
cdr3_aa: CAWRAGIVSGVVSISNQPQHF
j_call: TRBJ1-5
d_call: NA
clone_size: NA
v_call: TRBV30

cdr3_nt: TGCAGCGTCAAGCTTCCAGGGTCCGGAACCTACGAGCAGTACTTC
cdr3_aa: CSVKLPGSGTYEQYF
j_call: TRBJ2-7
d_call: NA
clone_size: NA
v_call: TRBV29-1

cdr3_nt: TGTGCCAGCAGTTTATCGGTTGCTCGGGGTCAGCCCCAGCATTTT
cdr3_aa: CASSLSVARGQPQHF
j_call: TRBJ1-5
d_call: NA
clone_size: NA
v_call: TRBV27

cdr3_nt: TGTGCTAGTGGACCTGGGACAGGGCCAGATACGCAGTATTTT
cdr3_aa: CASGPGTGPDTQYF
j_call: TRBJ2-3
d_call: TRBD1
clone_size: once
v_call: TRBV12-5

cdr3_nt: TGTGCCAGCACCAAAAGCGGCGAGCAGTACTTC
cdr3_aa: CASTKSGEQYF
j_call: TRBJ2-7
d_call: NA
clone_size: NA
v_call: TRBV6-6

cdr3_nt: TGCAGCGTTCAGCCGGGGGAAATAACTGGAAACACCATATATTTT
cdr3_aa: CSVQPGEITGNTIYF
j_call: TRBJ1-3
d_call: NA
clone_size: once
v_call: TRBV29-1

cdr3_nt: TGCGCCAGCAGTGAACCCGACAGGGGAGGGGAAAAACTGTTTTTT
cdr3_aa: CASSEPDRGGEKLFF
j_call: TRBJ1-4
d_call: TRBD1
clone_size: NA
v_call: TRBV10-2

cdr3_nt: TGTGCCAGCAGTGACTCAACTAGCGGGGAGACAGATACGCAGTATTTT
cdr3_aa: CASSDSTSGETDTQYF
j_call: TRBJ2-3
d_call: TRBD2
clone_size: medium-sized
v_call: TRBV6-4

cdr3_nt: TGTGCCTGGACATACACAGGGGGCTCTGAAGCTTTCTTT
cdr3_aa: CAWTYTGGSEAFF
j_call: TRBJ1-1
d_call: TRBD1
clone_size: NA
v_call: TRBV30

cdr3_nt: TGTGCCAGCAGCCTCGGGGACATTACGTTAGAAGCTTTCTTT
cdr3_aa: CASSLGDITLEAFF
j_call: TRBJ1-1
d_call: NA
clone_size: NA
v_call: TRBV11-1

cdr3_nt: TGCGCCAGCAGTCGGACTAGCGGGAGTAACCACGAGCAGTACTTC
cdr3_aa: CASSRTSGSNHEQYF
j_call: TRBJ2-7
d_call: TRBD2
clone_size: once
v_call: TRBV4-3

cdr3_nt: TGTGCCAGTAGTATTGGCTCTGGGGCCTATAGCAATCAGCCCCAGCATTTT
cdr3_aa: CASSIGSGAYSNQPQHF
j_call: TRBJ1-5
d_call: NA
clone_size: NA
v_call: TRBV19

cdr3_nt: TGCGCCAGCAGCCAAGTTTGGACAGAGCAAGAGACCCAGTACTTC
cdr3_aa: CASSQVWTEQETQYF
j_call: TRBJ2-5
d_call: NA
clone_size: NA
v_call: TRBV4-1

cdr3_nt: TGCGCCAGCAGAGCTGGGACTAGCGGGAGGGCAGGCAATGAGCAGTTCTTC
cdr3_aa: CASRAGTSGRAGNEQFF
j_call: TRBJ2-1
d_call: TRBD2
clone_size: NA
v_call: TRBV10-1

cdr3_nt: TGCGCCAGCAGCCCCGGAGGAGTTGGCAATGAGCAGTTCTTC
cdr3_aa: CASSPGGVGNEQFF
j_call: TRBJ2-1
d_call: NA
clone_size: few
v_call: TRBV5-1

cdr3_nt: TGTGCCAGCAGCCCTACTAGCGGGTACTACCAAGAGACCCAGTACTTC
cdr3_aa: CASSPTSGYYQETQYF
j_call: TRBJ2-5
d_call: TRBD2
clone_size: NA
v_call: TRBV14

cdr3_nt: TGCAGCGCTCCCGGCGGGCAGAACCAAGAGACCCAGTACTTC
cdr3_aa: CSAPGGQNQETQYF
j_call: TRBJ2-5
d_call: NA
clone_size: NA
v_call: TRBV29-1

cdr3_nt: TGTGCCAGCAGTTCCGGGACTAGCGCTTCAGATACGCAGTATTTT
cdr3_aa: CASSSGTSASDTQYF
j_call: TRBJ2-3
d_call: TRBD2
clone_size: NA
v_call: TRBV28

cdr3_nt: TGTGCCAGCAGTCCGGAATTCTCCGGGGAGCTGTTTTTT
cdr3_aa: CASSPEFSGELFF
j_call: TRBJ2-2
d_call: NA
clone_size: NA
v_call: TRBV27

cdr3_nt: TGTGCCAGCAGCGGTGGGGGACGGTTGTTTAATGAGCAGTTCTTC
cdr3_aa: CASSGGGRLFNEQFF
j_call: TRBJ2-1
d_call: NA
clone_size: NA
v_call: TRBV11-2

cdr3_nt: TGTGCCAGCAGCGACGTTACAGGGTTTAATCAGCCCCAGCATTTT
cdr3_aa: CASSDVTGFNQPQHF
j_call: TRBJ1-5
d_call: NA
clone_size: NA
v_call: TRBV11-2

cdr3_nt: TGCGCCAGCAGTGAGACTAGCGGGCTAAACAATGAGCAGTTCTTC
cdr3_aa: CASSETSGLNNEQFF
j_call: TRBJ2-1
d_call: TRBD2
clone_size: NA
v_call: TRBV10-1

cdr3_nt: TGTGCCAGCAGTTCGGACGCTCCAGAGGAGCAGTACTTC
cdr3_aa: CASSSDAPEEQYF
j_call: TRBJ2-7
d_call: NA
clone_size: NA
v_call: TRBV6-6

cdr3_nt: TGCAGCGTTCGGAACAGCTACGAGCAGTACTTC
cdr3_aa: CSVRNSYEQYF
j_call: TRBJ2-7
d_call: NA
clone_size: NA
v_call: TRBV29-1

cdr3_nt: TGTGCCAGCAGTTTGGGACAGGGAAATCAGCCCCAGCATTTT
cdr3_aa: CASSLGQGNQPQHF
j_call: TRBJ1-5
d_call: TRBD1
clone_size: NA
v_call: TRBV27

cdr3_nt: TGTGCCAGCAGTTACATGGGAGGCTATGAGCAGTTCTTC
cdr3_aa: CASSYMGGYEQFF
j_call: TRBJ2-1
d_call: NA
clone_size: NA
v_call: TRBV6-5

cdr3_nt: TGCGCCAGCAGCCAACACCCTCTATCCGAGCAGTACTTC
cdr3_aa: CASSQHPLSEQYF
j_call: TRBJ2-7
d_call: NA
clone_size: NA
v_call: TRBV4-1

cdr3_nt: TGTGCCAGCAGCTTGGGGGTCGGGGAGCTGTTTTTT
cdr3_aa: CASSLGVGELFF
j_call: TRBJ2-2
d_call: NA
clone_size: NA
v_call: TRBV7-9

cdr3_nt: TGTGCCAGCAGCGTGGATGACGGACAGGGTTACGAGCAGTACTTC
cdr3_aa: CASSVDDGQGYEQYF
j_call: TRBJ2-7
d_call: TRBD1
clone_size: NA
v_call: TRBV9

cdr3_nt: TGCGCCAGCAGCTTGACCGGGACTAGGGAGGACTACGAGCAGTACTTC
cdr3_aa: CASSLTGTREDYEQYF
j_call: TRBJ2-7
d_call: TRBD2
clone_size: NA
v_call: TRBV5-1

cdr3_nt: TGTGCCAGCAGCCCCTTAGGGAGTGGGTACGAGCAGTACTTC
cdr3_aa: CASSPLGSGYEQYF
j_call: TRBJ2-7
d_call: NA
clone_size: NA
v_call: TRBV27

cdr3_nt: TGTGCCAGCAGCTGGTCAACAGGCGACTATGGCTACACCTTC
cdr3_aa: CASSWSTGDYGYTF
j_call: TRBJ1-2
d_call: NA
clone_size: NA
v_call: TRBV11-1

cdr3_nt: TGTGCCAGCAGCTTGGGGGGGACCGGGACCGTCTATGGCTACACCTTC
cdr3_aa: CASSLGGTGTVYGYTF
j_call: TRBJ1-2
d_call: NA
clone_size: NA
v_call: TRBV5-4

cdr3_nt: TGTGCCAGCAGCGTTCGGGACAGCCCGAACTATGGCTACACCTTC
cdr3_aa: CASSVRDSPNYGYTF
j_call: TRBJ1-2
d_call: TRBD1
clone_size: few
v_call: TRBV9

cdr3_nt: TGTGCCAGCAGCGCGGGACAGAACTATGGCTACACCTTC
cdr3_aa: CASSAGQNYGYTF
j_call: TRBJ1-2
d_call: TRBD1
clone_size: NA
v_call: TRBV11-2

cdr3_nt: TGTGCCAGCAGCCCAAACAAAGGTTACGAGCAGTTCTTC
cdr3_aa: CASSPNKGYEQFF
j_call: TRBJ2-1
d_call: NA
clone_size: few
v_call: TRBV7-2

cdr3_nt: TGTGCCAGCAGCTTACTGGACGGAGGAGGGGAGACCCAGTACTTC
cdr3_aa: CASSLLDGGGETQYF
j_call: TRBJ2-5
d_call: NA
clone_size: NA
v_call: TRBV11-1

cdr3_nt: TGTGCCAGCAGACAGGTGGTAGGAGAGACCCAGTACTTC
cdr3_aa: CASRQVVGETQYF
j_call: TRBJ2-5
d_call: NA
clone_size: NA
v_call: TRBV7-9